These T cell receptor beta chains were read from a single sample in a study of OX40 agonist ivuxolimab in advanced cancers. Sequencing used immunoSEQ multiplex PCR; TCRdb keeps in-frame clones, though not all of them. The repertoire includes about 58,000 clones, over 80% of them detected once, and less than 4% sits in the top ten. The specimen comprised CD4+ or CD8+ T cells sorted from blood, sampled in a trial of the OX40 agonist ivuxolimab. The receptors here all came from an adult with an advanced solid tumor such as melanoma, head and neck, liver or kidney cancer. Each CDR3 is given with its conserved first and last residue. The D gene is left open where the match is weak. Part of the rows lack a size; the others show once, few, many or a class for expanded clones.

d_gene	j_gene	v_gene	abundance	CDR3nt	CDR3aa
-	TRBJ1-3	TRBV6-5	-	TGTGCCAGCAGTTACGGCCAGACAAACACCATATATTTT	CASSYGQTNTIYF
-	TRBJ1-2	TRBV28	-	TGTGCCAGCAGTTGGCAGGCCTGGGATGGCTACACCTTC	CASSWQAWDGYTF
TRBD1	TRBJ2-7	TRBV30	-	TGTGCCTGGAAACGCGGGACAGGGGATAACGAGCAGTACTTC	CAWKRGTGDNEQYF
-	TRBJ2-7	TRBV10-3	once	TGTGCCATCAGTGAGCCTAGCCGACGATACCAGTACGAGCAGTACTTC	CAISEPSRRYQYEQYF
-	TRBJ2-2	TRBV10-3	-	TGTGCCATCAGTGACTCGGTTGCCGGGGAGCTGTTTTTT	CAISDSVAGELFF
TRBD1	TRBJ1-5	TRBV28	-	TGTGCCAGCAGCCAGCCCGGGACAGTCACGACAAGCAATCAGCCCCAGCATTTT	CASSQPGTVTTSNQPQHF
-	TRBJ2-7	TRBV6-5	-	TGTGCCAGCAGTTTGGCCAGACCCTACGAGCAGTACTTC	CASSLARPYEQYF
TRBD2	TRBJ2-1	TRBV6-1	-	TGTGCCAGCAGCCGGGGACTAGAGGGCAATGAGCAGTTCTTC	CASSRGLEGNEQFF
TRBD1	TRBJ2-2	TRBV2	-	TGTGCCAGCAGCCAGGGGGCGCCTGCCGGGGAGCTGTTTTTT	CASSQGAPAGELFF
TRBD2	TRBJ2-1	TRBV7-9	once	TGTGCCAGCAGCCGTTGGAGACAGGGACTAGCGGGGCAGCAGTTCTTC	CASSRWRQGLAGQQFF
-	TRBJ2-1	TRBV9	-	TGTGCCAGCAGCGTAGATGGGGGCCATGAGCAGTTCTTC	CASSVDGGHEQFF
-	TRBJ2-7	TRBV6-6	-	TGTGCCTCGGAGGAATCCCTTAGCTCCTACGAGCAGTACTTC	CASEESLSSYEQYF
-	TRBJ2-5	TRBV10-3	few	TGTGCCATCAGTGAAGTTGAGATTCCGAGACAGTCGAAAGAGACCCAGTACTTC	CAISEVEIPRQSKETQYF